This T cell receptor beta chain emerged from a study of blood T cell repertoires in COVID-19. For the study at large: COVID-19 samples collected from the United States, Italy and Spain covered acute and convalescent phases.

In the study's own analysis: Amplification from reference gene primers served as the basis for estimated nucleated cell counts. Only in-frame clones appear in the TCRdb table, and some are missing; sequencing was by immunoSEQ multiplex PCR. The V and J calls and clone size come from that table; D and trimming were worked out from the DNA. Among roughly 130,000 clones, more than 75% were seen once, and the ten largest hold about 3.6%. Germline V gene lookup returns CDR1 GTSNPN and CDR2 SVGIG (reference sequence). CDR3 length equals 18 residues. Unmatched junction bases numbered 11, after V lost 4 bases and J lost 3 bases. This clone appeared a few times.

The chain employs TRBV30 and TRBJ1-6, with TRBD1 matching 11 bases. The sample taken for sequencing was peripheral blood. The receptor was derived from a woman aged 55-69 years with acute or convalescent COVID-19. The DNA of the CDR3 is TGTGCCTGGAATTACCGGGACAGGGGGTATGGCTATAATTCACCCCTCCACTTT. Translation gives CAWNYRDRGYGYNSPLHF.